This T cell receptor (beta chain) was profiled in a study of T cell changes during pregnancy in multiple sclerosis. Germline-derived CDR1 and CDR2 are MGHDK and SYGVNS. The CDR3 consists of 16 residues. Deletions cut 2 bases from V and 3 bases from J, with 15 bases between. Assay: immunoSEQ multiplex PCR; the TCRdb copy retains only in-frame clones and omits some. The sample has just over 20,000 clones, around nine tenths seen once. The chain has TRBV25-1 and TRBJ2-3; tentatively, D is TRBD2 (5 bases). This receptor was obtained from a female donor in good health, enrolled as a control in a pregnancy study. Sample: CD8+ T cells from peripheral blood mononuclear cells, taken in the second trimester of pregnancy. The CDR3 region is CASSEVDSHLTDTQYF. The CDR3 DNA reads as TGTGCCAGCAGTGAAGTGGACTCACACCTTACAGATACGCAGTATTTT.